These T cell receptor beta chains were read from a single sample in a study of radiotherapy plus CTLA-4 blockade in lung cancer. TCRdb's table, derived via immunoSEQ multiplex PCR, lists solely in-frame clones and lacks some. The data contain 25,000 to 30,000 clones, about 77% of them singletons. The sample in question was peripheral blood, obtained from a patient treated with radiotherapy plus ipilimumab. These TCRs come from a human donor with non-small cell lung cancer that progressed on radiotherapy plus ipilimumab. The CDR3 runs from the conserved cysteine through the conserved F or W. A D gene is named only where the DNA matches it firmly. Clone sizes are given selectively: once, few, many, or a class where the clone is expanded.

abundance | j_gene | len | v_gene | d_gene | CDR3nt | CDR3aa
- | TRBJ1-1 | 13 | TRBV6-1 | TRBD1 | TGTGCCAGCAGTACAGGGGGCGTCACTGAAGCTTTCTTT | CASSTGGVTEAFF
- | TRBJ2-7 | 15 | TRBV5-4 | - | TGTGCCAGCAGCTCGCCCCAACGGACCTCCTACGAGCAGTACTTC | CASSSPQRTSYEQYF
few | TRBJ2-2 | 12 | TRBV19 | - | TGTGCCAGTAGTATCAGGCCCGGGGAGCTGTTTTTT | CASSIRPGELFF
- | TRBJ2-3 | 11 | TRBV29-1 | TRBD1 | TGCAGCGTCGACAGGGGAGATACGCAGTATTTT | CSVDRGDTQYF
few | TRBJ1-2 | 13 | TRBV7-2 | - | TGTGCCAGCAGCTTAGGGCGCGAAGATGGCTACACCTTC | CASSLGREDGYTF
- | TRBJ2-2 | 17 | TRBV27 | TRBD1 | TGTGCCAGCAGTTTATCACGGACAGGGGGAATCCCCGGGGAGCTGTTTTTT | CASSLSRTGGIPGELFF
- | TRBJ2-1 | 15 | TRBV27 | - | TGTGCCAGCAGTTTAGGGGGTGGGGGATTGAATGAGCAGTTCTTC | CASSLGGGGLNEQFF
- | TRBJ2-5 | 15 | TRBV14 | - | TGTGCCAGCAGCCAAGGCCTTGCCAGGAGGGAGACCCAGTACTTC | CASSQGLARRETQYF
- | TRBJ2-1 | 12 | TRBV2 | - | TGTGCCAGTTATCGGGACTACAATGAGCAGTTCTTC | CASYRDYNEQFF
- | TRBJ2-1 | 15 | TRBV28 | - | TGTGCCAGCAGTAAACCATGGACAGCATACAATGAGCAGTTCTTC | CASSKPWTAYNEQFF
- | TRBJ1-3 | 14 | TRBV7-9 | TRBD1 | TGTGCCTGTCAGAGGGACAGCTCTGGAAACACCATATATTTT | CACQRDSSGNTIYF
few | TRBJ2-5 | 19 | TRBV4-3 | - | TGCGCCAGCAGCCAATTTAGAATGGGGACACACATACTTTTGGAGACCCAGTACTTC | CASSQFRMGTHILLETQYF
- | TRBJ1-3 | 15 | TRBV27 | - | TGTGCCAGCAGTTTATCTGGGACCTCTGGAAACACCATATATTTT | CASSLSGTSGNTIYF
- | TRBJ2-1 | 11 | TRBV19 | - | TGTGCCACCAGAACTAGCAATGAGCAGTTCTTC | CATRTSNEQFF
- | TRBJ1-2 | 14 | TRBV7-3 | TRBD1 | TGTGCCAGCAGCCCCCGGGACAGGGATGCGGGCTACACCTTC | CASSPRDRDAGYTF
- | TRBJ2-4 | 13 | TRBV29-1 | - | TGCAGCCGTGGGGGAGTAGCCAAAAACATTCAGTACTTC | CSRGGVAKNIQYF